Below, 3 T cell receptor beta chains from the same sample are listed, as sequenced in a study of blood T cell repertoires in COVID-19 (dated by TCRdb to the early 2020s). The library was built by means of the immunoSEQ multiplex PCR assay. TCRdb obtained this table from immuneACCESS and retained in-frame rearrangements with V and J assigned. These tables miss some clones; where compared with another copy, unresolved V genes account for less than half of the shortfall, and the remainder is unexplained. Within this sample are some 240,000 clones, with roughly four fifths of them counted one time only. The ten largest clones add up to 9.6% of the sample. The source material was peripheral blood. The receptor set was obtained from a woman of 80 years or more with acute or convalescent COVID-19.

The chain combines TRBV7-2 with TRBJ1-5; D is possibly TRBD1 (5 bases). Per germline, CDR1 SGHTA and CDR2 FQGNSA. V was trimmed by 5 bases and J by 4 bases, leaving 12 bases between them. The CDR3 sequence is 14 residues long. DNA of the CDR3: TGTGCCAGCAGCCTTTACGGGACTAATCAGCCCCAGCATTTT. Translated, it gives CASSLYGTNQPQHF.

The chain combines TRBV25-1 with TRBJ1-6, with D uncertain. The CDR3 totals 14 residues. Germline V gene lookup returns CDR1 MGHDK and CDR2 SYGVNS. With 2 bases removed from V and 9 bases from J, the gap between germline ends came to 11 bases. The CDR3: CASSEGRVGSPLHF. CDR3 nucleotide sequence: TGTGCCAGCAGTGAAGGGCGTGTTGGTTCACCCCTCCACTTT.

This clone was seen just once. The V gene is TRBV19, the J gene TRBJ2-2; no clear D. Trimming left V 3 bases short and J 4 bases short, with 3 bases between. The CDR3 has 12 residues. Germline CDR1 is LNHDA and CDR2 is SQIVND (reference sequence). As DNA, the CDR3 is TGTGCCAGTAGTATCGGCACCGGGGAGCTGTTTTTT. This gives the protein CASSIGTGELFF.